These 25 T cell receptor beta chains share one sample of origin, sequenced in a study of early T cells in non-severe SARS-CoV-2 infection. One entry per CDR3 protein, called by TCRdb with MiXCR from the 5' RACE reads. The sample records 30,000 to 35,000 distinct CDR3 sequences, around 5.8% being singletons. The sequenced material came from whole blood. The receptors derive from an adult who was a healthcare worker with PCR-confirmed SARS-CoV-2 infection or an uninfected control (not recorded which).

Many counts were recorded for this clonotype. The CDR3: CASTLQRGAHEQYV. The DNA for the CDR3 is TGTGCCAGCACCTTACAGCGGGGGGCCCACGAGCAGTACGTC. The V call is TRBV6-6, the J call TRBJ2-7, with 9 bases identical to TRBD2. CDR1 MNHNY and CDR2 SVGAGI come from the germline V gene (reference sequence). The length of the CDR3 is 14 residues. The V segment lost 7 bases and the J segment 5 bases; nucleotides outside the gene matches: 9.

This clonotype was found many times. The rearrangement joins TRBV15 to TRBJ1-1; TRBD1 agrees at 12 bases. Germline CDR1 and CDR2: LNHNV and YYDKDF (reference sequence). The CDR3 is made up of 16 amino acids. V lost 6 bases to trimming and J lost 5 bases; unmatched junction nucleotides: 10. CDR3 in DNA: TGTGCCACCAGTAATTGGGGACAGGGGGCAAGGACTGAAGCTTTCTTT. It codes for CATSNWGQGARTEAFF. Using reference TRBV15 and TRBJ1-1 for the parts outside the CDR3, the full variable domain is DAMVIQNPRYQVTQFGKPVTLSCSQTLNHNVMYWYQQKSSQAPKLLFHYYDKDFNNEADTPDNFQSRRPNTSFCFLDIRSPGLGDTAMYLCATSNWGQGARTEAFFGQGTRLTVV.

This clonotype was seen many times. V and J are TRBV18 and TRBJ1-1, with D possibly being TRBD1 (6 bases). Germline V gives CDR1 KGHSH, CDR2 LQKENI. This CDR3 region has 14 residues. Deletions cut 4 bases from V and 2 bases from J, with 11 bases between. This chain's CDR3 is CASSQSTGNTEAFF. In nucleotides, the CDR3 is TGTGCCAGCTCACAGTCGACAGGAAACACTGAAGCTTTCTTT.

This clonotype was detected a few times. The V call is TRBV12-3 or TRBV12-4, the J call TRBJ2-2; D is perhaps TRBD1 or TRBD2 (5 bases each). There are 13 residues in the CDR3. Trimming stripped 1 base from V and 6 bases from J, with 6 bases between. CDR3 residues: CASSLVGAGELFF. DNA of the CDR3: TGTGCCAGCAGTTTAGTGGGGGCCGGGGAGCTGTTTTTT.

This clonotype was counted ten times or more. J is TRBJ1-5 and V is TRBV7-9, with D uncertain. V shed 3 bases and J shed 3 bases, with 9 bases lying between them. The CDR3 length is 14 residues. Germline-derived CDR1 and CDR2 are SEHNR and FQNEAQ (reference sequence). This chain's CDR3 is CASSFESYNQPQHF. CDR3 nucleotide sequence: TGTGCCAGCAGCTTTGAGAGTTACAATCAGCCCCAGCATTTT.

There are many counts of this clonotype. V gene TRBV24-1 combines with J gene TRBJ2-5; TRBD1 agrees at 10 bases. This CDR3 has 15 residues. The V gene's germline CDR1 is KGHDR and CDR2 SFDVKD. Trimming removed 3 bases from V and 3 bases from J; junction bases left unmatched: 3. The CDR3 nucleotides are TGTGCCACCAGTGATGCCGGGACAGGGGAAGAGACCCAGTACTTC. Its translation is CATSDAGTGEETQYF.

This clonotype was counted at least ten times. The chain joins TRBV28 to TRBJ2-3, with D maybe TRBD2 (6 bases). The CDR3 runs 14 residues. Trimming removed 3 bases at V and 3 bases at J, with 10 bases between. CDR1 MDHEN and CDR2 SYDVKM come from the germline V gene. In nucleotides, the CDR3 is TGTGCCAGCAGTTTGACTAGGCGGACAGATACGCAGTATTTT. Protein sequence: CASSLTRRTDTQYF.

This clonotype has just a few counts. The chain carries TRBV11-2 and TRBJ2-2; D gene ambiguous. Trimming cost V 7 bases and J 7 bases, with 13 bases left between them. CDR3 size: 13 residues. CDR1 and CDR2 (germline): SGHAT, FQNNGV. The CDR3 loop reads CASNPSGGGELFF. The CDR3 nucleotides are TGTGCCAGCAATCCGTCCGGTGGCGGGGAGCTGTTTTTT.

At least ten counts were recorded for this clonotype. DNA for the CDR3: TGTGCCAGCAGCCCCTGGGGGACAGGGGGCGGAAACACCATATATTTT. As protein: CASSPWGTGGGNTIYF. This chain links TRBV13 with TRBJ1-3; 12 nucleotides align to TRBD1. J lost 4 bases, V lost 5 bases, and 6 bases had no gene match. The CDR3 is made up of 16 amino acids. The germline gives CDR1 PRHDT, CDR2 FYEKMQ (reference sequence).

This clonotype was found a few times. V and J are TRBV5-6 and TRBJ1-4; unclear D gene. Germline V gene sequence: CDR1 SGHDT, CDR2 YYEEEE. This CDR3 has 13 amino acids. Trimming left V 2 bases short and J 5 bases short, with 7 bases between. The CDR3 nucleotides read TGTGCCAGCAGCTTAGGAGTGAATGAAAAACTGTTTTTT. This sequence encodes CASSLGVNEKLFF. The full variable domain, with the rest looked up from reference TRBV5-6 and TRBJ1-4, is DAGVTQSPTHLIKTRGQQVTLRCSPKSGHDTVSWYQQALGQGPQFIFQYYEEEERQRGNFPDRFSGHQFPNYSSELNVNALLLGDSALYLCASSLGVNEKLFFGSGTQLSVL.

This clonotype was observed at least ten times. This chain joins TRBV7-9 and TRBJ2-7, with 13 bases identical to TRBD2. The CDR3 length is 16 residues. V gave up 5 bases and J gave up 0 bases; unmatched junction bases: 4. Per germline, CDR1 SEHNR and CDR2 FQNEAQ (reference sequence). CDR3 sequence (DNA): TGTGCCAGCAGCCCAAGACTAGCGGGAGGCTCCTACGAGCAGTACTTC. It translates to CASSPRLAGGSYEQYF.

This clonotype was detected ten times or more. One end of the junction does not line up with germline, which may come from a read error. The chain recombines TRBV6-1 with TRBJ1-1; TRBD1 might be the D (6 bases). This CDR3 has 11 residues. From germline, CDR1 is MNHNS and CDR2 SASEGT. CDR3 DNA sequence: TGTGCCAGCACGGCTCTGGGGAGGACAGACTTT. Translating gives CASTALGRTDF.

This clonotype was seen at least ten times. This sequence joins TRBV20-1 and TRBJ1-1; D is unresolved. The V and J ends lost 3 bases and 7 bases respectively, with 12 bases between them. Per germline, CDR1 DFQATT and CDR2 SNEGSKA (reference sequence). The CDR3 spans 12 residues. CDR3 residues: CSASGRNLEAFF. The DNA of the CDR3 is TGCAGTGCTAGCGGCCGTAATCTTGAAGCTTTCTTT.

This clonotype was counted at least ten times. The genes are TRBV19 and TRBJ2-2; 13 bases are shared with TRBD2. Trimming took 5 bases from V and 4 from J; bases not matched to a gene: 7. Germline-derived CDR1 and CDR2 are LNHDA and SQIVND (reference sequence). The CDR3 sequence is 17 residues long. DNA of the CDR3: TGTGCCAGTAGTGACCCGGGACTAGCGGGACTCACCGGGGAGCTGTTTTTT. This translates into CASSDPGLAGLTGELFF. Full variable domain (outside the CDR3, taken from reference TRBV19 and TRBJ2-2): DGGITQSPKYLFRKEGQNVTLSCEQNLNHDAMYWYRQDPGQGLRLIYYSQIVNDFQKGDIAEGYSVSREKKESFPLTVTSAQKNPTAFYLCASSDPGLAGLTGELFFGEGSRLTVL.

This clonotype showed up just a few times. This chain uses TRBV28 with TRBJ2-4, with D possibly matching TRBD1 (6 bases). The germline CDR1 and CDR2 sequences are MDHEN and SYDVKM. This CDR3 region has 15 residues. Trimming pared 5 bases from V and 3 bases from J, leaving 14 bases between. CDR3 loop: CASSRPGAGKNIQYF. The DNA for the CDR3 is TGTGCCAGCAGTCGCCCAGGGGCGGGCAAAAACATTCAGTACTTC.

The sample holds many counts of this clonotype. The chain joins TRBV7-9 to TRBJ2-7, with TRBD2 matching over 12 bases. V lost 4 bases and J lost 3; bases outside the gene matches: 1. The CDR3 runs to 14 residues. Germline CDR1 reads SEHNR; CDR2 reads FQNEAQ (reference sequence). The CDR3: CASSSTSGSYEQYF. Here the CDR3 DNA reads TGTGCCAGCAGCTCGACTAGCGGGAGCTACGAGCAGTACTTC.

This clonotype was detected many times. This chain's CDR3 is CASSQGTGESYNEQFF. DNA for the CDR3: TGCGCCAGCAGCCAGGGGACAGGGGAGTCCTACAATGAGCAGTTCTTC. The rearrangement uses TRBV4-1 and TRBJ2-1; 10 bases are shared with TRBD1. This CDR3 comprises 16 residues. Germline CDR1 MGHRA, CDR2 YSYEKL. Trimming at V came to 3 bases and at J to 1 base, leaving 3 bases not matched to a gene.

This clonotype was observed at least ten times. The rearrangement links TRBV18 to TRBJ1-1; D is perhaps TRBD1 (5 bases). The V and J ends lost 3 bases and 1 base respectively, with 15 bases between them. The CDR3 length is 16 residues. Germline CDR1 reads KGHSH; CDR2 reads LQKENI. The CDR3 nucleotides are TGTGCCAGCTCACCCTCGATTAGGGGCGGGAACACTGAAGCTTTCTTT. It is translated as CASSPSIRGGNTEAFF.

This clonotype has ten or more counts. The chain recombines TRBV4-1 with TRBJ1-5; unclear D gene. The CDR3 totals 14 residues. The germline gives CDR1 MGHRA, CDR2 YSYEKL. Trimming cost V 1 base and J 5 bases, with 9 bases left between them. The CDR3 sequence is CASSQGGGYQPQHF. DNA of the CDR3: TGCGCCAGCAGCCAAGGAGGAGGGTATCAGCCCCAGCATTTT.

This clonotype came up many times. CDR3 sequence (DNA): TGTGCCAGCAGCGGACCCCGACTAACAGGGTCCAACGAGCAGTACTTC. The encoded protein is CASSGPRLTGSNEQYF. The chain uses TRBV11-2 and TRBJ2-7, with D perhaps TRBD1 (6 bases). The germline V gene encodes CDR1 SGHAT and CDR2 FQNNGV. CDR3 length: 16 residues. Trimming left V 5 bases short and J 5 bases short, with 22 bases between.

Many counts were recorded for this clonotype. The V and J genes are TRBV20-1 and TRBJ2-7; 9 bases match TRBD1. Trimming removed 3 bases from V and 6 bases from J; junction bases left unmatched: 6. The CDR3 is 13 residues long. Germline values: CDR1 DFQATT, CDR2 SNEGSKA (reference sequence). CDR3 sequence reads: CSARGTGSREQYF. The CDR3 coding sequence is TGCAGTGCTAGGGGGACAGGGTCTCGCGAGCAGTACTTC.

The chain joins TRBV20-1 to TRBJ2-7, with 11 nucleotides matching TRBD2. This CDR3 is 14 amino acids long. V lost 5 bases to trimming and J lost 7 bases; unmatched junction nucleotides: 10. From germline, CDR1 is DFQATT and CDR2 SNEGSKA (reference sequence). The CDR3 sequence is CSAALTSGKREQYF. The DNA for the CDR3 is TGCAGTGCTGCCCTGACTAGCGGGAAACGGGAGCAGTACTTC.

This clonotype was observed at least ten times. The rearrangement uses TRBV6-2 or TRBV6-3 and TRBJ2-3; a weak D match, TRBD2 (5 bases). This CDR3 has 15 amino acids. Trimming shortened V by 3 bases and J by 3 bases, and 13 bases separated the two germline ends. Germline V gene data show CDR1 as MNHEY and CDR2 as SVGEGT. The CDR3 protein is CASSYYSPGTDTQYF. CDR3 coding DNA: TGTGCCAGCAGTTATTACTCGCCGGGGACAGATACGCAGTATTTT.

This clonotype was recorded at least ten times. The V call is TRBV20-1, the J call TRBJ2-7; 13 nucleotides align to TRBD2. CDR1 DFQATT and CDR2 SNEGSKA come from the germline V gene (reference sequence). Trimming removed 0 bases from V and 4 bases from J; junction bases left unmatched: 6. The length of the CDR3 is 16 residues. The CDR3 coding sequence is TGCAGTGCTAGAGACCGGACTAGCGGGAGTGGTTACGAGCAGTACTTC. Translating it yields CSARDRTSGSGYEQYF.

This clonotype has ten or more counts. J is TRBJ2-3 and V is TRBV28, with a tentative D call TRBD1 (5 bases). This CDR3 region has 15 residues. V was cut by 6 bases and J by 0 bases, with 13 bases left in between. Per germline, CDR1 MDHEN and CDR2 SYDVKM. The CDR3, as DNA: TGTGCCAGCAGGGCGGACAAGTCTAGCACAGATACGCAGTATTTT. Residues: CASRADKSSTDTQYF.